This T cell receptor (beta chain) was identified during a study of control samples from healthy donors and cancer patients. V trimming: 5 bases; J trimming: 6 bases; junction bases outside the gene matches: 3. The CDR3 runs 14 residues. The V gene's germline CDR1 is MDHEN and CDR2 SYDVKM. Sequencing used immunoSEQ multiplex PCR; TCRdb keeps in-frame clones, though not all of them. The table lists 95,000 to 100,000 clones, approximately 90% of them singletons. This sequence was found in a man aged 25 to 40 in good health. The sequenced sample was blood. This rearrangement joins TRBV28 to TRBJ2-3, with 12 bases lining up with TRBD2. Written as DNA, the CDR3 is TGTGCCAGCAGTCTAGCGGGGGGGTTGGATACGCAGTATTTT. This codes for CASSLAGGLDTQYF.